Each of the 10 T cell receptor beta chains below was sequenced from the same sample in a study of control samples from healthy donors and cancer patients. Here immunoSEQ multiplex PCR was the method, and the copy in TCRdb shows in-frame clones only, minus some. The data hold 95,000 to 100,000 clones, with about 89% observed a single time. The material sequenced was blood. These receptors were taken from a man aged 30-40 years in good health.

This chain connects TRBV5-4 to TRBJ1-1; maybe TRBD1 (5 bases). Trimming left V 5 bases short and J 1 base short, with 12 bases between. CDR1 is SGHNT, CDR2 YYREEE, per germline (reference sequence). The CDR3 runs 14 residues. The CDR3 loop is CASRRGWGNTEAFF. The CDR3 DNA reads TGTGCCAGCAGGAGGGGTTGGGGGAACACTGAAGCTTTCTTT.

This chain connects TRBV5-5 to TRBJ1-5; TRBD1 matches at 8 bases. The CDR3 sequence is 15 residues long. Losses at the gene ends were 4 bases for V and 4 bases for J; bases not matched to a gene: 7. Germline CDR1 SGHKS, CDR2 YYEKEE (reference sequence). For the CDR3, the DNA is TGTGCCAGCAGCCTTACAGGGGGTGATAATCAGCCCCAGCATTTT. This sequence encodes CASSLTGGDNQPQHF.

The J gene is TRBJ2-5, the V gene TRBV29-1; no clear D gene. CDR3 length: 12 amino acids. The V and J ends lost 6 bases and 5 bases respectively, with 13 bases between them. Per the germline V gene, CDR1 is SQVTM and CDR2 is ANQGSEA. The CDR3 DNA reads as TGCAGCGTGGGTGGAGTTGTCGAGACCCAGTACTTC. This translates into CSVGGVVETQYF.

The CDR3 DNA sequence: TGTGCCAGCAGCTTAGAAAGGGGGGCTACGAGTGAGCAGTTCTTC. Its protein is CASSLERGATSEQFF. The chain combines TRBV7-6 with TRBJ2-1; D tentatively reads TRBD1 or TRBD2 (6 bases each). CDR3 size: 15 residues. Trimming shortened V by 1 base and J by 9 bases, and 16 bases separated the two germline ends. Germline V gene sequence: CDR1 SGHVS, CDR2 FNYEAQ.

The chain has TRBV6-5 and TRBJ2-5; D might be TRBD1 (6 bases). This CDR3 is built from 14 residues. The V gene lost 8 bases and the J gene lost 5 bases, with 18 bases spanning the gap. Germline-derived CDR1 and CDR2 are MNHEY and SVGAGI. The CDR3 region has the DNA TGTGCCAGCGGTCATTCAGGGGCGGTGGAGACCCAGTACTTC. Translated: CASGHSGAVETQYF.

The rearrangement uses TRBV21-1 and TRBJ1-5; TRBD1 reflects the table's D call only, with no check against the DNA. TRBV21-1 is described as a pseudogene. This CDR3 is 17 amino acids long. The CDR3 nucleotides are TGTGCCAGCAGCAAAGACCCCTCCCCCCAGGGGAATCAGCCCCAGCATTTT. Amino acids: CASSKDPSPQGNQPQHF.

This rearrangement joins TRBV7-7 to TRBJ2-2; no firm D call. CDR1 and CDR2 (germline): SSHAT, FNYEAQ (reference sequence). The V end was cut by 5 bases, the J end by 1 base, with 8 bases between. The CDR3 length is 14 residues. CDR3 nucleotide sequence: TGTGCCAGCAGCCCGGACGGGAACACCGGGGAGCTGTTTTTT. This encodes CASSPDGNTGELFF.

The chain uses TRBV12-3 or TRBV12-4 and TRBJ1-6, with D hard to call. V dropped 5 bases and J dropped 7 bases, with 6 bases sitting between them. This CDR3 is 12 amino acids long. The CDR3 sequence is CASSAMNSPLHF. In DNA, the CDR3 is TGTGCCAGCAGTGCCATGAATTCACCCCTCCACTTT.

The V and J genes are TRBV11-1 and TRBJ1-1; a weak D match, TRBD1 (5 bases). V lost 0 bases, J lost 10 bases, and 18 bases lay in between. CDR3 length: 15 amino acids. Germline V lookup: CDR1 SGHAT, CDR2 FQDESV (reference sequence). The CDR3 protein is CASSLALQGVSGAFF. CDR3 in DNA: TGTGCCAGCAGCTTAGCGTTGCAGGGCGTCTCCGGAGCTTTCTTT.

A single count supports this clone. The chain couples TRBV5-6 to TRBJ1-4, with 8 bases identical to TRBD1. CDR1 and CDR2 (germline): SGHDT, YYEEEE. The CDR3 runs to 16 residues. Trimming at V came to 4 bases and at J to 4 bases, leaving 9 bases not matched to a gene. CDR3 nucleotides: TGTGCCAGCAGCGACATACGACAGGGGAGTAATGAAAAACTGTTTTTT. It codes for CASSDIRQGSNEKLFF.